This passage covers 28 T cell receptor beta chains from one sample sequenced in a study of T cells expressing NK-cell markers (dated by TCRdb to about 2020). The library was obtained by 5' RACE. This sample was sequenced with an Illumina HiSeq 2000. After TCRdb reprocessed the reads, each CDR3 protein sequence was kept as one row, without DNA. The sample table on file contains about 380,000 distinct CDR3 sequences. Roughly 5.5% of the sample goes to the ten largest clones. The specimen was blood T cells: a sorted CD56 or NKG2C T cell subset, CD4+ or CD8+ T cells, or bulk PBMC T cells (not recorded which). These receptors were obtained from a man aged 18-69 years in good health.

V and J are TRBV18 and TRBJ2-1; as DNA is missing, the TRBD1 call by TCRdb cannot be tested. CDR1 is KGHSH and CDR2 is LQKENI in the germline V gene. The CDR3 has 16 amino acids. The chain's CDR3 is CASSAPSGTGKNEQFF.

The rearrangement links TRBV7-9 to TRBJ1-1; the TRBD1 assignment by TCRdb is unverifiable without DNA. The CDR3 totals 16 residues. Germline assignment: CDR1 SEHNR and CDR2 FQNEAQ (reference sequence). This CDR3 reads CASSLGSGGGGTEAFF. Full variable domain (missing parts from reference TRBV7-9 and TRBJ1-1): DTGVSQNPRHKITKRGQNVTFRCDPISEHNRLYWYRQTLGQGPEFLTYFQNEAQLEKSRLLSDRFSAERPKGSFSTLEIQRTEQGDSAMYLCASSLGSGGGGTEAFFGQGTRLTVV.

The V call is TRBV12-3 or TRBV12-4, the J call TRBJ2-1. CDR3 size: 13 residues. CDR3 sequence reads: CASKRGPRNEQFF.

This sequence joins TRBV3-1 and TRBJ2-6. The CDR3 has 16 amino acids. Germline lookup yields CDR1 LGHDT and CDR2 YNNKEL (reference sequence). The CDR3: CASSQVIGTGANVLTF.

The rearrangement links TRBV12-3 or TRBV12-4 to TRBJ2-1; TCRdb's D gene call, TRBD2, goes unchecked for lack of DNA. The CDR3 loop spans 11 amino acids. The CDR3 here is CASSLSDYQFF.

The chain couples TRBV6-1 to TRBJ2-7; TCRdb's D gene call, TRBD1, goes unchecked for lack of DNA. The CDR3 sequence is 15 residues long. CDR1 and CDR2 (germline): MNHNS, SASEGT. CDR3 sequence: CASSPPGTLAYEQYF.

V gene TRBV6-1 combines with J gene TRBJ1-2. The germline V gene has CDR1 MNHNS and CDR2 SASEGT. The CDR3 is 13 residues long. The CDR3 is CASRGGSYYGYTF.

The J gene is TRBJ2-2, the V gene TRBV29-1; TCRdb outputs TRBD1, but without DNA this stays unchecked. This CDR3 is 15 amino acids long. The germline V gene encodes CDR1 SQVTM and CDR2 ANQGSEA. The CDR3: CSVGFGGLNTGELFF.

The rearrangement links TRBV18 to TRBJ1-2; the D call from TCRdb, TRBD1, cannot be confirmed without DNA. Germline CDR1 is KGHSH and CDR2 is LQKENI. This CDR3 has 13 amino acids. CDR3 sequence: CASSFDRGRGYTF.

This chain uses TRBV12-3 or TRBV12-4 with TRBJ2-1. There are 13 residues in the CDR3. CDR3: CASSLSGVNEQFF.

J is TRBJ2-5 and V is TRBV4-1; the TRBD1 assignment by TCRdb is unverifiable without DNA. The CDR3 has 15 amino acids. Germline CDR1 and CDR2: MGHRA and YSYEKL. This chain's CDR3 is CASSKYGQGVETQYF.

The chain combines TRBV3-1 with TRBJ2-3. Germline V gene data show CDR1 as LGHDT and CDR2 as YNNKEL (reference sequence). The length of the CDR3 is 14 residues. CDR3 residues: CASNKAGFADTQYF.

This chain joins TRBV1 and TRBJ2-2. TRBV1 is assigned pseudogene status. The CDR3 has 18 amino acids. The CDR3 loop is CTSSQDAESIANTGELFF.

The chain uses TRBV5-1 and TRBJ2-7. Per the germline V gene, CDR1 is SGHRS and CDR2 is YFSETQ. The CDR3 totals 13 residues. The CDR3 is CASSLGFPREQYF. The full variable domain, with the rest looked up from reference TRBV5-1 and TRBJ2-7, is KAGVTQTPRYLIKTRGQQVTLSCSPISGHRSVSWYQQTPGQGLQFLFEYFSETQRNKGNFPGRFSGRQFSNSRSEMNVSTLELGDSALYLCASSLGFPREQYFGPGTRLTVT.

CDR3 amino acids: CATSRDDGSGARSGANVLTF. The genes are TRBV15 and TRBJ2-6; TCRdb returns TRBD2, unconfirmable since there is no DNA. The length of the CDR3 is 20 residues. The germline V gene encodes CDR1 LNHNV and CDR2 YYDKDF (reference sequence).

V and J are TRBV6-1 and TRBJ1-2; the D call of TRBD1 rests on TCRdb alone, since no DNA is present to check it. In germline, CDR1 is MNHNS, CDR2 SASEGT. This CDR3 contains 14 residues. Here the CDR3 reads CASSPGLSDYGYTF.

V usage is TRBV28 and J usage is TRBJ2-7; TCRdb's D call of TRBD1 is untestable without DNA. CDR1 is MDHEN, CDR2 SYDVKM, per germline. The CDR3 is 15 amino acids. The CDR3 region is CASRPGTGAISGQYF.

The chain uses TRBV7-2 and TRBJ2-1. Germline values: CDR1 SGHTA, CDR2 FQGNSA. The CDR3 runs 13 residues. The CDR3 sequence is CASSLEFSSEQFF.

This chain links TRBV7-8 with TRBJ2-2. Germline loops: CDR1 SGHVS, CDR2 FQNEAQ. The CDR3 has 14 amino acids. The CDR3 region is CASRIPANTGELFF.

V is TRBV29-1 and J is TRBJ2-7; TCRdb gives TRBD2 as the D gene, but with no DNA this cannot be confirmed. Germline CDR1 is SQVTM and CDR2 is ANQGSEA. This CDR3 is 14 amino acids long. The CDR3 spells CSVVALADSYEQYF.

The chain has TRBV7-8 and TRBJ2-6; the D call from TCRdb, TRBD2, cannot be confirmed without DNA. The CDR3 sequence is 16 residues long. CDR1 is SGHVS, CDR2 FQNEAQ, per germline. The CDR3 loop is CASRTGGRSGANVLTF. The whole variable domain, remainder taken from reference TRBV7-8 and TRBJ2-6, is GAGVSQSPRYKVAKRGQDVALRCDPISGHVSLFWYQQALGQGPEFLTYFQNEAQLDKSGLPSDRFFAERPEGSVSTLKIQRTQQEDSAVYLCASRTGGRSGANVLTFGAGSRLTVL.

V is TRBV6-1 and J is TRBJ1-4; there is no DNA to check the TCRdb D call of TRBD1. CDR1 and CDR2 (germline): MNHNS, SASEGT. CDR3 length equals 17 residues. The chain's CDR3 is CASRRVGQMATNEKLFF.

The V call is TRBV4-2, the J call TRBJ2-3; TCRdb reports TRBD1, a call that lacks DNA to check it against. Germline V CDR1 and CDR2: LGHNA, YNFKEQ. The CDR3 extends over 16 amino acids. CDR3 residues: CASSQGTGLLTDTQYF.

The CDR3: CASSSHQGTSSSYNEQFF. The chain links TRBV11-2 to TRBJ2-1. Germline lookup yields CDR1 SGHAT and CDR2 FQNNGV. This CDR3 has 18 residues.

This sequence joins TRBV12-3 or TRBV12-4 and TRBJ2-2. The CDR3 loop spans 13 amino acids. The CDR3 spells CASSKASAGELFF.

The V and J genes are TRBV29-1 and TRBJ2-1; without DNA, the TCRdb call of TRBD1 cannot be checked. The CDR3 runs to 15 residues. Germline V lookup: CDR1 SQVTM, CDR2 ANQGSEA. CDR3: CSANGQANSYNEQFF.

The CDR3 sequence: CAFARGDLTGELFF. The V call is TRBV7-8, the J call TRBJ2-2; TCRdb's D call, TRBD2, is unchecked because there is no DNA. CDR1 is SGHVS, CDR2 FQNEAQ, per germline. The CDR3 sequence is 14 residues long. Full variable domain (remainder filled in from reference TRBV7-8 and TRBJ2-2): GAGVSQSPRYKVAKRGQDVALRCDPISGHVSLFWYQQALGQGPEFLTYFQNEAQLDKSGLPSDRFFAERPEGSVSTLKIQRTQQEDSAVYLCAFARGDLTGELFFGEGSRLTVL.

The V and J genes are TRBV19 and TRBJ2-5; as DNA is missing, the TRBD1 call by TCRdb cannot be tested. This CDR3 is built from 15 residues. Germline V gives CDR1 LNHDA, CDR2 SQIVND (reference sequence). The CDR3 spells CASSSDRGSQETQYF.